This T cell receptor beta chain was retrieved from a study of regulatory and conventional T cells in RAG deficiency. Study results and limitations: Patient subsets had shorter CDR3s; Omenn Treg-Tconv overlap exceeded 85%.

A word on this clone: Its target is not known. At one end the junction does not follow the germline gene, possibly because of a read error.

Germline V lookup: CDR1 MDHEN, CDR2 SYDVKM. CDR3 length equals 12 residues. TCRdb's copy holds only in-frame clones and misses some; the assay was immunoSEQ multiplex PCR. Of 25,000 to 35,000 clones listed, approximately 90% are singletons. The same sample was also used in a study of regulatory T cells. From that study: Amplification used 52 TRBV primers and 13 TRBJ primers.

This clonotype was obtained from a human donor in good health. The chain links TRBV28 to TRBJ1-2; D perhaps matches TRBD1 (6 bases). Input material: CD8+ T cells sorted from blood. The CDR3 here is CASSPTGTGYAF. DNA for the CDR3: TGTGCCAGCAGTCCGACAGGTACTGGCTACGCCTTC.